This T cell receptor beta chain was recovered during a study of cytomegalovirus exposure and HLA in healthy donors. J gave up 2 bases and V 3 bases, and 10 bases lay outside the gene matches. Per the germline V gene, CDR1 is SGHDN and CDR2 is FVKESK. The CDR3 is 18 amino acids. The PCR contained 60 Vbeta and 13 Jbeta primers. Using immunoSEQ multiplex PCR, the repertoire was profiled, and TCRdb retains in-frame clones only, with some absent. Here the sample spans 84,000 or so clones, more than 65% being singletons. This receptor was taken from a man younger than 40 in good health and CMV-seronegative. Sequenced sample: PBMCs. The chain joins TRBV14 to TRBJ2-5; TRBD2 matches 12 bases. CDR3 sequence reads: CASSHRLAGAAAQETQYF. The CDR3 nucleotides read TGTGCCAGCAGCCATCGACTAGCGGGGGCGGCGGCTCAAGAGACCCAGTACTTC.